This T cell receptor (beta chain) was identified during a study of T cell responses to AZD1222 COVID-19 vaccine. Measured with immunoSEQ multiplex PCR; TCRdb has only the in-frame clones, and not every one. The data hold fewer than 110,000 clones, with roughly 90% observed a single time. Overall study findings and caveats: Mostly white British, mostly female donors; authors suggested clonal diversity may be underestimated. Repertoires were sampled only after the peak T cell response.

In regard to this clone: Its antigen is currently unknown.

The CDR3 runs 22 residues. Unmatched junction bases numbered 26, after V lost 1 base and J lost 2 bases. Per the germline V gene, CDR1 is SGHDN and CDR2 is FVKESK. The sequencing here drew on peripheral blood, taken on day 0 of AZD1222 vaccination. The chain combines TRBV14 with TRBJ2-7; 7 bases are shared with TRBD2. The source is an adult in good health. CDR3 loop: CASSQAASGLVNLGDYAYEQYF. The CDR3 DNA sequence: TGTGCCAGCAGCCAAGCGGCGAGTGGACTAGTCAACTTAGGGGATTACGCCTACGAGCAGTACTTC.